These T cell receptor beta chains were read from a single sample in a study of cytomegalovirus exposure and HLA in healthy donors. TCRdb's copy holds only in-frame clones and misses some; the assay was immunoSEQ multiplex PCR. The table shows tens of thousands of clones, with 80% occurring only once. Sequenced sample: PBMCs. The source of these receptors is a man over 45 in good health and CMV-seropositive. Both conserved end residues are trimmed from each CDR3. Some rows have no size entry. The others give once, few or many, or a class for an expanded clone.

size: NA; J: TRBJ2-3; length: 13; V: TRBV5-4; CDR3: ASSSIGLDGDTQY
size: NA; J: TRBJ1-3; length: 11; V: TRBV7-6; CDR3: ASTQQGGNTIY
size: NA; J: TRBJ2-7; length: 13; V: TRBV7-9; CDR3: ASSLVVGRPYEQY
size: NA; J: TRBJ1-4; length: 11; V: TRBV6-5; CDR3: ASSEKIDRGQF
size: NA; J: TRBJ1-3; length: 10; V: TRBV6-5; CDR3: ANTSGGNTIY
size: once; J: TRBJ1-3; length: 13; V: TRBV7-9; CDR3: ASSFPIVSGNTIY
size: NA; J: TRBJ2-1; length: 14; V: TRBV10-3; CDR3: AISESSGDGYNEQF
size: once; J: TRBJ2-7; length: 10; V: TRBV29-1; CDR3: SVGGQGHEQY
size: NA; J: TRBJ2-1; length: 11; V: TRBV12-5; CDR3: ASGSSGYNEQF
size: NA; J: TRBJ2-1; length: 14; V: TRBV6-6; CDR3: ASSYRRESPYNEQF
size: few; J: TRBJ2-2; length: 13; V: TRBV7-9; CDR3: ASSPRLLNTGELF
size: NA; J: TRBJ1-2; length: 15; V: TRBV9; CDR3: ASSYGGQGFGNYGYT
size: NA; J: TRBJ2-3; length: 14; V: TRBV7-8; CDR3: ASSPLAGSSTDTQY
size: NA; J: TRBJ2-3; length: 12; V: TRBV5-1; CDR3: ASSFSGSTDTQY
size: NA; J: TRBJ2-1; length: 13; V: TRBV7-2; CDR3: ASSFRDRGRNEQF
size: NA; J: TRBJ2-6; length: 15; V: TRBV7-3; CDR3: ASSPRGTRSGANGLT
size: NA; J: TRBJ2-3; length: 12; V: TRBV5-1; CDR3: ASSLEAAADTQY
size: few; J: TRBJ2-2; length: 12; V: TRBV9; CDR3: ASSVGVNTGELF
size: NA; J: TRBJ2-5; length: 11; V: TRBV7-9; CDR3: ASSFGGEETQY
size: NA; J: TRBJ2-2; length: 13; V: TRBV7-8; CDR3: ASSHGQGNTGELF
size: NA; J: TRBJ1-4; length: 11; V: TRBV30; CDR3: AWSSEINEKLF
size: NA; J: TRBJ1-1; length: 9; V: TRBV20-1; CDR3: RAGGGTEAF
size: NA; J: TRBJ2-1; length: 13; V: TRBV6-6; CDR3: ASSFLGLADNEQF
size: NA; J: TRBJ1-2; length: 12; V: TRBV6-1; CDR3: ASSEAPRGYGYT
size: NA; J: TRBJ2-5; length: 11; V: TRBV30; CDR3: AWSRRARETQY
size: NA; J: TRBJ1-3; length: 13; V: TRBV13; CDR3: ASSLWGSGRNTIY
size: NA; J: TRBJ1-1; length: 12; V: TRBV7-8; CDR3: ASSLYGRAIEPF
size: NA; J: TRBJ1-3; length: 14; V: TRBV2; CDR3: ASSLGTGGMGNTIY
size: NA; J: TRBJ2-3; length: 11; V: TRBV7-3; CDR3: ASSRGGSGSQY
size: NA; J: TRBJ1-1; length: 12; V: TRBV10-3; CDR3: AISSTGADTEAF
size: NA; J: NA; length: 17; V: TRBV7-6; CDR3: ASSLGPLRLAGKSYEQY
size: NA; J: TRBJ1-1; length: 13; V: TRBV11-2; CDR3: ASSLRGQPNTEAF